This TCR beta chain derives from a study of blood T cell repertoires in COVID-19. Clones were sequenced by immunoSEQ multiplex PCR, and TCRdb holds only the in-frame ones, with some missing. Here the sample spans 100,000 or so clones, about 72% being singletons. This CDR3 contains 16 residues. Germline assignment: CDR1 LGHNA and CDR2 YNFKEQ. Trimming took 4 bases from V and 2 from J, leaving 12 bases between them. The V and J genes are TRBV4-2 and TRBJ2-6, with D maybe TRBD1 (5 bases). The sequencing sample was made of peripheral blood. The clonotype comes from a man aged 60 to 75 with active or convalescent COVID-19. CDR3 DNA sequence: TGTGCCAGCAGCCGCCAATTAGGGGCTGGGGCCAACGTCCTGACTTTC. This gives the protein CASSRQLGAGANVLTF.